This T cell receptor (beta chain) emerged from a study of spatial heterogeneity in lung cancer. Whole-study context: Fewer alpha-chain than beta-chain sequences were consistently detected.

Trimming shortened V by 2 bases and J by 4 bases, and 11 bases separated the two germline ends. The CDR3 loop spans 15 amino acids. Per the germline V gene, CDR1 is KGHSH and CDR2 is LQKENI. This clonotype has just a few counts. Its antigen is not known. General study findings and limits: There were more appearances of ubiquitous expanded tumor TCRs in blood at resection than at follow-up.

The time point was: sample taken at primary tumor resection. Samples came from some 73 TRACERx patients with untreated early-stage lung cancer. TCRdb analysed the 5' RACE reads with MiXCR anew, one entry per CDR3 protein. The data show around 45,000 distinct CDR3 sequences, approximately 15% seen once. The specimen was PBMCs, collected at surgery. The chain couples TRBV18 to TRBJ2-2; D uncertain. The TCR sequence derives from a male donor with early-stage non-small cell lung cancer. In DNA, the CDR3 is TGTGCCAGCTCACCAGAGGATGACCCCACCGGGGAGCTGTTTTTT. Translating gives CASSPEDDPTGELFF.